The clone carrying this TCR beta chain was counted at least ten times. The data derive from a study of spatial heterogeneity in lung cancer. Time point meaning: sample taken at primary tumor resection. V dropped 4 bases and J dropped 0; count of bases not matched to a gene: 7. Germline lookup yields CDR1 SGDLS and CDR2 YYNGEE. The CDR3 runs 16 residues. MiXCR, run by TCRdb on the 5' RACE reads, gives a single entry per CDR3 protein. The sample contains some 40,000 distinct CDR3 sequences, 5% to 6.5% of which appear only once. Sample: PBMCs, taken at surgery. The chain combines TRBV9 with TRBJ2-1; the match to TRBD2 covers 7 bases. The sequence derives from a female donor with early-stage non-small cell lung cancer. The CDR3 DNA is TGTGCCAGCAGCCTACAAGCGGGGAGCTCCTACAATGAGCAGTTCTTC. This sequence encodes CASSLQAGSSYNEQFF.